This T cell receptor beta chain was captured in a study of blood T cell repertoires in COVID-19. V was clipped by 7 bases and J by 13 bases; unmatched bases: 11. The CDR3 spans 13 residues. Sequenced by immunoSEQ multiplex PCR; TCRdb stores in-frame clones only, minus some. Of 200,000 to 250,000 clones in the sample, roughly 80% were seen once. The V call is TRBV12-3 or TRBV12-4, the J call TRBJ2-1; 9 bases line up with TRBD2. Sequencing was done on a sample of peripheral blood. The receptor comes from a young woman with acute or convalescent COVID-19. CDR3 DNA sequence: TGTGCCAGCACCCCTAACCCGGGACTAGCCCAGTTCTTC. Amino acids: CASTPNPGLAQFF.